These T cell receptor beta chains were read from a single sample in a study of response to subunit inactivated influenza vaccine. Using its own MiXCR run on the RT-PCR reads, TCRdb lists one record per CDR3 protein. This table holds around 650,000 distinct CDR3 sequences, approximately 14% found once. Specimen: PBMCs from blood, collected 11 to 12 days after vaccination. The receptors were gathered from a man between 50 and 59 years old who received an inactivated influenza vaccine. Each CDR3 is given with its conserved first and last residue. The D gene is left open where the match is weak.

>.|TRBV9|TRBJ2-7|14
CASSVGGLNYEQYF
>.|TRBV7-9|TRBJ1-4|17
CASSLGVLPTTGEKLFF
>TRBD1|TRBV24-1|TRBJ2-1|17
CATSDSTGTGVLNEQFF
>.|TRBV4-1|TRBJ2-5|14
CASSQVAGQETQYF
>TRBD2|TRBV3-1|TRBJ2-1|11
CASSQSGAQFF
>TRBD2|TRBV20-1|TRBJ2-3|15
CSATFAGGQTDTQYF
>TRBD2|TRBV6-2/TRBV6-3|TRBJ2-5|17
CASSYSGTSGGTGSQYF
>TRBD2|TRBV20-1|TRBJ2-1|13
CSASGRAHNEQFF
>TRBD2|TRBV12-3/TRBV12-4|TRBJ2-1|13
CASSWTSFNEQFF
>.|TRBV5-5|TRBJ1-6|14
CASSLEQGNSPLHF
>.|TRBV6-5|TRBJ2-1|16
CASSYSTGQGFSEQFF
>TRBD2|TRBV20-1|TRBJ2-3|16
CSASAPSGGAVDTQYF
>.|TRBV9|TRBJ2-5|13
CASSVGEERSQYF
>TRBD2|TRBV20-1|TRBJ2-3|15
CSALNRLAGGDTQYF
>TRBD2|TRBV7-9|TRBJ2-3|17
CASSRLRTSGMADTQYF
>.|TRBV29-1|TRBJ1-5|12
CSVQQGNQPQHF
>TRBD2|TRBV5-1|TRBJ2-7|15
CASSSLAGGGSKQYF
>TRBD1|TRBV5-6|TRBJ2-3|12
CASSPRTGTQYF
>TRBD2|TRBV7-9|TRBJ2-3|14
CASIWAGGPDTQYF
>.|TRBV12-3/TRBV12-4|TRBJ2-1|18
CASSLAGWTASSYNEQFF
>TRBD2|TRBV7-9|TRBJ2-7|17
CASSFRTSLTSSYEQYF
>TRBD1|TRBV20-1|TRBJ2-5|15
CSVTRRTGAKETQYF
>TRBD2|TRBV4-3|TRBJ2-1|18
CASSHTLLAGFTYNEQFF
>.|TRBV7-8|TRBJ2-3|14
CASSLGWSTDTQYF
>.|TRBV7-8|TRBJ2-1|16
CASSLGGDVLYNEQFF
>.|TRBV12-3/TRBV12-4|TRBJ1-1|12
CASSSRVPEAFF
>TRBD1|TRBV3-1|TRBJ2-3|15
CASSLRQGYGDTQYF
>TRBD2|TRBV15|TRBJ2-7|16
CATSRDSLAGGSEQYF
>TRBD2|TRBV11-2|TRBJ2-3|18
CASSSLMRLAGRTDTQYF
>TRBD2|TRBV3-1|TRBJ2-5|17
CASSQDWGLAGQETQYF
>TRBD1|TRBV7-9|TRBJ2-1|17
CASSSRDRGRIYNEQFF
>TRBD2|TRBV12-3/TRBV12-4|TRBJ2-7|13
CASSRLAGTEQYF
>TRBD2|TRBV4-1|TRBJ2-4|19
CASSQDGTSGLLAKNIQYF
>.|TRBV11-3|TRBJ2-2|17
CASSSPWGEANTGELFF
>.|TRBV7-2|TRBJ1-1|16
CASSLGPIQLNTEAFF
>TRBD1|TRBV29-1|TRBJ2-5|11
CSGGTVETQYF
>.|TRBV5-6|TRBJ2-1|13
CASSQVQGFEQFF
>.|TRBV11-2|TRBJ2-7|14
CASSPRVIGYEQYF
>TRBD1|TRBV12-3/TRBV12-4|TRBJ2-6|15
CASSPTGWGANVLTF
>.|TRBV7-2|TRBJ2-3|16
CASSLDRGEGLDTQYF
>.|TRBV5-1|TRBJ2-7|13
CASSFGENYEQYF
>.|TRBV5-1|TRBJ2-5|16
CASSLVASLGQETQYF
>TRBD2|TRBV7-2|TRBJ2-3|17
CASSLGGLAGGLDTQYF
>TRBD1|TRBV20-1|TRBJ1-1|13
CSAPSGGWTEAFF
>TRBD1|TRBV10-3|TRBJ2-7|13
CANADRVDYEQYF
>TRBD1|TRBV10-3|TRBJ2-1|14
CAIRSGTDLNEQFF
>.|TRBV4-3|TRBJ2-3|15
CASSQIEERTDTQYF
>TRBD1|TRBV29-1|TRBJ2-3|15
CSVEDRGQATDTQYF
>.|TRBV3-1|TRBJ2-1|12
CASKGLDNEQFF
>TRBD1|TRBV27|TRBJ1-1|15
CASTRTGAGYTEAFF